This record concerns one T cell receptor beta chain sequence. The CDR3 contains 15 residues. CDR1 and CDR2 from the germline V gene are MNHEY and SMNVEV (reference sequence). V was clipped by 6 bases and J by 6 bases; unmatched bases: 11. TCRdb's copy holds only in-frame clones and misses some; the assay was immunoSEQ multiplex PCR. The table lists more than 65,000 clones, roughly 80% of them singletons. The data originate from a study of blood T cell repertoires in COVID-19. Study-wide background: The samples span acute and convalescent COVID-19 from the United States, Italy and Spain.

The rearrangement links TRBV27 to TRBJ2-1; 7 bases line up with TRBD1. This sequence was found in a woman aged 80 or over with acute or convalescent COVID-19. Sequencing was carried out using peripheral blood. CDR3 nucleotides: TGTGCCAGCAGCGGAGCCGGGACAGAGGCCAATGAGCAGTTCTTC. Protein: CASSGAGTEANEQFF.